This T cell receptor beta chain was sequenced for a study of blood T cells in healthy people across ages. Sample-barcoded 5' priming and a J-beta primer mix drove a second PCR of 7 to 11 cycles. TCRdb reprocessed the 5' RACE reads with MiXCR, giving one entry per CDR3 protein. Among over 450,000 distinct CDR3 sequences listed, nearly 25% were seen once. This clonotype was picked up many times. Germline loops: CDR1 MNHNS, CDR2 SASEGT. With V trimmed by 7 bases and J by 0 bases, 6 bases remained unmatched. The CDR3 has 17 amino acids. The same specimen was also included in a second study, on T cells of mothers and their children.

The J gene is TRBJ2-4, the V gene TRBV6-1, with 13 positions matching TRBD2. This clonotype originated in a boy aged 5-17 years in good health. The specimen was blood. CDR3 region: CASTGLAGDPAKNIQYF. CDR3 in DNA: TGTGCCAGCACCGGACTAGCGGGAGACCCAGCCAAAAACATTCAGTACTTC.